These T cell receptor beta chains were read from a single sample in a study of T cells after yellow fever vaccination. TCRdb reprocessed the 5' RACE reads with MiXCR, giving one entry per CDR3 protein. The sample lists 140,000 to 150,000 distinct CDR3 sequences; 6.6% were seen once. The source material was CD4+ T cells sorted from PBMCs, sampled 10 days after the yellow fever booster vaccination. These receptor sequences come from a young man who received the YFV17D yellow fever vaccine. Each CDR3 is given with its conserved first and last residue. D genes are given only for firm matches. Only part of the rows carry a size: once, few, many, or a class if the clone is expanded.

>many|TRBJ2-1|TRBV24-1|TRBD1
TGTGCCACCAGTGATTTCCAAACAGGGGAAAGATCTAATGAGCAGTTCTTC
CATSDFQTGERSNEQFF
>many|TRBJ2-1|TRBV24-1|TRBD2
TGTGCCACCAGCGGGAAGGTGGCTAGCGGGAGGTTCGTCAATGAGCAGTTCTTC
CATSGKVASGRFVNEQFF
>many|TRBJ2-7|TRBV7-8|-
TGTGCCAGCAGCTTGGAAAGGGACTACGAGCAGTACTTC
CASSLERDYEQYF
>few|TRBJ1-3|TRBV5-6|-
TGTGCCAGCAGCGCGAGGGCTGGAAACACCATATATTTT
CASSARAGNTIYF
>many|TRBJ2-3|TRBV20-1|TRBD2
TGCAGTGCCCGAGCGGGAGGGCCTACAGATACGCAGTATTTT
CSARAGGPTDTQYF
>many|TRBJ2-1|TRBV6-5|-
TGTGCCAGCAGTTACACGGGCGGGCCCATGAATGAGCAGTTCTTC
CASSYTGGPMNEQFF
>many|TRBJ2-7|TRBV7-2|TRBD2
TGTGCCAGCAGCTTAGCTGGCGGGAGCTCCTACGAGCAGTACTTC
CASSLAGGSSYEQYF
>-|TRBJ1-5|TRBV7-2|-
TGTGCCAGCAGCTTAGCCCTAGTTGGCAATCAGCCCCAGCATTTT
CASSLALVGNQPQHF
>-|TRBJ2-2|TRBV20-1|TRBD2
TGCAGTGCTAGAGATCATACGGGAGGCGACACCGGGGAGCTGTTTTTT
CSARDHTGGDTGELFF
>many|TRBJ1-5|TRBV6-5|-
TGTGCCAGCAGTTACTCATGGGGGGAGCCCCAGCATTTT
CASSYSWGEPQHF
>many|TRBJ2-3|TRBV30|-
TGTGCCTGGAGTAGCAGGGGGGTTAGGACGGATACGCAGTATTTT
CAWSSRGVRTDTQYF
>-|TRBJ2-1|TRBV20-1|TRBD2
TGCAGTGCTCAATCTCGGGCGGGAGGGCCTAACAATGAGCAGTTCTTC
CSAQSRAGGPNNEQFF
>many|TRBJ1-1|TRBV14|-
TGTGCCAGCAGCTCCCGACATCTGAACACTGAAGCTTTCTTT
CASSSRHLNTEAFF
>-|TRBJ2-7|TRBV28|-
TGTGCCAGGAGCCTCGGGCTCTCCTGCGAGCAGTACTTC
CARSLGLSCEQYF
>many|TRBJ2-5|TRBV7-9|-
TGTGCCGGGGCGCCTAGCGTGTTAGAGACCCAGTACTTC
CAGAPSVLETQYF
>many|TRBJ2-2|TRBV12-3/TRBV12-4|TRBD2
TGTGCCAGCAGTCGGACTAGCGGATACACCGGGGAGCTGTTTTTT
CASSRTSGYTGELFF
>many|TRBJ2-2|TRBV4-3|-
TGCGCCAGCAGCCAAGAAGGGACCACGTCGCGGGAGCTGTTTTTT
CASSQEGTTSRELFF
>many|TRBJ2-3|TRBV7-9|-
TGTGCCAGCAATCGGCCGGCCACAGATACGCAGTATTTT
CASNRPATDTQYF
>many|TRBJ2-3|TRBV18|-
TGTGCCAGCTCACCACGCGACAACACAGATACGCAGTATTTT
CASSPRDNTDTQYF
>-|TRBJ2-1|TRBV29-1|-
TGCAGCGTTGTAGCCCAGAGCTCCTACAATGAGCAGTTCTTC
CSVVAQSSYNEQFF
>many|TRBJ1-5|TRBV18|-
TGTGCCAGCTCACCGACAGGAGGGAATCAGCCCCAGCATTTT
CASSPTGGNQPQHF
>many|TRBJ2-2|TRBV20-1|TRBD1
TGCAGTGCTCAAAGCCCCAGGGGGCGTACCGGGGAGCTGTTTTTT
CSAQSPRGRTGELFF
>many|TRBJ2-3|TRBV12-3/TRBV12-4|TRBD2
TGTGCCGTTAGCGGGAGGGCCGTAGATACGCAGTATTTT
CAVSGRAVDTQYF
>many|TRBJ2-1|TRBV27|TRBD2
TGTGCCAGCAGTTTAGCTAGCGGGAGATATGAGTTCTTC
CASSLASGRYEFF
>-|TRBJ2-3|TRBV27|-
TGTGCCAGCGCCGGACTACCCAGCACAGATACGCAGTATTTT
CASAGLPSTDTQYF
>many|TRBJ1-2|TRBV20-1|TRBD1
TGCAGTGCTTTCCTCACAGGGGGCAAGGACTATGGCTACACCTTC
CSAFLTGGKDYGYTF
>many|TRBJ1-1|TRBV20-1|-
TGCAGTGCTACAGACAGGCAGAAAGCTTTCTTT
CSATDRQKAFF
>many|TRBJ2-1|TRBV5-1|-
TGCGCCAGCAGCTTTGAAGGGGTATACAATGAGCAGTTCTTC
CASSFEGVYNEQFF
>-|TRBJ2-1|TRBV19|-
TGTGCCAGCAGCATTTGGGGCAATGAGCAGTTCTTC
CASSIWGNEQFF
>many|TRBJ2-1|TRBV5-1|-
TGCGCCAGCAGCTTGGGGGACCACTACAATGAGCAGTTCTTC
CASSLGDHYNEQFF
>many|TRBJ2-1|TRBV6-2/TRBV6-3|TRBD2
TGTGCCAGCAGTTTCGGGAGGCGGGAGGGCTCCTACAATGAGCAGTTCTTC
CASSFGRREGSYNEQFF
>many|TRBJ2-5|TRBV29-1|-
TGCAGCGTCGGGGATGGGGCAGAGACCCAGTACTTC
CSVGDGAETQYF
>many|TRBJ2-1|TRBV4-3|TRBD2
TGCGCCAGCAGCCAACAGTTGGCTAGCGGGACGGCGTACTACAATGAGCAGTTCTTC
CASSQQLASGTAYYNEQFF
>many|TRBJ2-7|TRBV29-1|TRBD1
TGCAGCGTCAGACAGGGAAGTACCTACGAGCAGTACTTC
CSVRQGSTYEQYF
>-|TRBJ2-1|TRBV7-6|-
TGTGCCAGCAGCCCGGACGGCCCTAGGGGTGAGCAGTTCTTC
CASSPDGPRGEQFF
>-|TRBJ2-3|TRBV27|-
TGTGCCAGCAGACCTACCGGGACAGATACGCAGTATTTT
CASRPTGTDTQYF
>many|TRBJ2-7|TRBV6-2/TRBV6-3|TRBD2
TGTGCCAGCAGCAGACTAGCGGGAGAAGGCGAGCAGTACTTC
CASSRLAGEGEQYF
>many|TRBJ2-6|TRBV7-6|-
TGTGCCAGCAGCTTAGCCCCTGGGGCCAACGTCCTGACTTTC
CASSLAPGANVLTF
>many|TRBJ2-7|TRBV6-2/TRBV6-3|-
TGTGCCAGCAGCCAGTCCGGGGATCCCTACGAGCAGTACTTC
CASSQSGDPYEQYF
>many|TRBJ2-1|TRBV7-2|-
TGTGCCAGCAGCTTATCCCCTTCGTACAATGAGCAGTTCTTC
CASSLSPSYNEQFF
>-|TRBJ2-7|TRBV20-1|TRBD2
TGCAGTGCTAGACCCACGCGGGAGGGCGTTAGATACGAGCAGTACTTC
CSARPTREGVRYEQYF
>many|TRBJ2-1|TRBV5-1|TRBD2
TGCGCCAGCAGGCAGGGGGGACTAGCGGTTTTCTCCTACAATGAGCAGTTCTTC
CASRQGGLAVFSYNEQFF